Listed here are 5 T cell receptor beta chains from one sample, sequenced in a study of low-dose radiotherapy and immunotherapy resistance in tumors. Priming of first-strand cDNA relied on TRAV- and TRBV-specific primers (covering alpha and beta chains). The TCRs were subjected to amplification over around 18 PCR cycles employing a constant-region primer in conjunction with a V-primer adapter. TCRdb analysed the reads with MiXCR anew, one entry per CDR3 protein. The sample shows 9,700 or so distinct CDR3 sequences, roughly four fifths of them seen only once. These receptors all come from a human donor with advanced metastatic prostate, ovarian, gallbladder or colorectal cancer (not recorded which). This table probably holds off-target reads from a library built for another chain.

The CDR3 region has the DNA TGTGCCAGCAGCACCTGGGAGGGGGTCGAGCAGTACTTC. It is translated as CASSTWEGVEQYF. The chain is built from TRBV9 and TRBJ2-7; D perhaps matches TRBD2 (7 bases). The V and J ends lost 4 bases and 6 bases respectively, with 14 bases between them. The CDR3 runs 13 residues. Germline loops: CDR1 SGDLS, CDR2 YYNGEE.

V and J are TRBV6-8 and TRBJ2-1; 9 bases map to TRBD1. The trim removed 5 bases at V and 8 bases at J, leaving 13 bases unmatched. Germline V gene lookup returns CDR1 MNHGY and CDR2 SAAAGT. CDR3 length: 16 residues. The CDR3 region is CASSTQDRGRSYEQFF. For the CDR3, the DNA is TGTGCCAGCAGTACCCAGGACAGGGGACGATCGTATGAGCAGTTCTTC.

This clonotype was seen a few times. CDR3 DNA: TGCGCCAGCAGCTTGGAGACAGGGGATTATGAAAAACTGTTTTTT. Its protein product is CASSLETGDYEKLFF. This chain joins TRBV5-1 and TRBJ1-4; the match to TRBD1 covers 8 bases. Germline V gives CDR1 SGHRS, CDR2 YFSETQ. Trimming cost V 0 bases and J 6 bases; bases outside gene matches: 4. The length of the CDR3 is 15 residues.

V and J are TRBV18 and TRBJ2-7; tentative D call: TRBD1 (5 bases). Trimming took 6 bases from V and 2 from J, leaving 17 bases between them. Germline V CDR1 and CDR2: KGHSH, LQKENI. This CDR3 has 15 residues. Here the CDR3 reads CASSQQGLNPYEQYF. In DNA, the CDR3 is TGTGCCAGCTCGCAGCAGGGTCTTAATCCCTACGAGCAGTACTTC. The variable domain in full, completed from reference TRBV18 and TRBJ2-7, reads NAGVMQNPRHLVRRRGQEARLRCSPMKGHSHVYWYRQLPEEGLKFMVYLQKENIIDESGMPKERFSAEFPKEGPSILRIQQVVRGDSAAYFCASSQQGLNPYEQYFGPGTRLTVT.

The V and J genes are TRBV4-3 and TRBJ2-1; D gene ambiguous. Trimming left V 0 bases short and J 0 bases short, with 12 bases between. The CDR3 contains 17 residues. Looked up from germline, CDR1 is LGHNA and CDR2 is YSLEER. The CDR3 nucleotides read TGCGCCAGCAGCCAAGATCGGGCGAGGAGCTCCTACAATGAGCAGTTCTTC. Protein: CASSQDRARSSYNEQFF.